What follows describes a single T cell receptor beta chain. Its antigen is unknown. The sample comes from a study of cytomegalovirus exposure and HLA in healthy donors. Study findings and constraints: Rare TCR sequences predominated, though certain public TCRs were found in many donors.

This CDR3 comprises 15 residues. CDR1 SGHRS and CDR2 YFSETQ come from the germline V gene. The V end lost 0 bases, the J end lost 1 base, and 10 bases lay between the germline ends. Clones were sequenced by immunoSEQ multiplex PCR, and TCRdb holds only the in-frame ones, with some missing. The sample shows about 130,000 clones, approximately 91% of them seen only once. This sequence was found in a young man in good health and CMV-seronegative. The V call is TRBV5-1, the J call TRBJ1-1; no reliable D call. Sequencing was carried out using PBMCs. The CDR3, as DNA: TGCGCCAGCAGCTTGGATGGCCGATCGAACACTGAAGCTTTCTTT. It codes for CASSLDGRSNTEAFF.